The next 29 T cell receptor beta chains were all read from a single sample in a study of shared clonotypes between healthy human individuals. Assay: immunoSEQ multiplex PCR; the TCRdb copy retains only in-frame clones and omits some. The repertoire holds more than 2 million clones, with roughly 94% as singletons. Input material: naive CD4+ T cells sorted from blood. Noted subset: CD45RA+ positively selected. The receptors derive from a young man in good health.

The gene calls are TRBV7-2 and TRBJ1-2; no reliable D call. CDR1 SGHTA and CDR2 FQGNSA come from the germline V gene. The CDR3 extends over 15 amino acids. Trimming took off 1 base at V and 4 bases at J, with 13 bases between the two ends. DNA for the CDR3: TGTGCCAGCAGCTTAGAGGTACTAATCTCCTATGGCTACACCTTC. Protein product: CASSLEVLISYGYTF.

The chain couples TRBV5-1 to TRBJ2-7; D remains ambiguous. CDR1 and CDR2 from the germline V gene are SGHRS and YFSETQ. V was pared by 1 base and J by 1 base, with 9 bases between. The CDR3 totals 14 residues. The CDR3 here is CASSLFDSSYEQYF. The CDR3 bases are TGCGCCAGCAGCTTGTTTGATTCTTCCTACGAGCAGTACTTC.

With respect to this clone: In the same sample, other DNA sequences code for this CDR3. The chain couples TRBV5-1 to TRBJ1-3; a possible D gene is TRBD1 (6 bases). The CDR3 totals 16 residues. Trimming took off 3 bases at V and 0 bases at J, with 13 bases between the two ends. Germline V lookup: CDR1 SGHRS, CDR2 YFSETQ. CDR3 sequence reads: CASSSGDTSSGNTIYF. The CDR3 DNA follows: TGCGCCAGCAGCTCCGGGGACACCAGCTCTGGAAACACCATATATTTT.

The rearrangement uses TRBV6-1 and TRBJ2-1; D may be TRBD1 (6 bases). Per germline, CDR1 MNHNS and CDR2 SASEGT. V was trimmed by 7 bases and J by 5 bases, leaving 9 bases between them. CDR3 length equals 12 residues. CDR3 sequence reads: CASTQGDNEQFF. For the CDR3, the DNA is TGTGCCAGCACACAGGGTGACAATGAGCAGTTCTTC.

The rearrangement uses TRBV13 and TRBJ2-5; 9 bases fit TRBD1. The V segment lost 0 bases and the J segment 4 bases; nucleotides outside the gene matches: 6. There are 16 residues in the CDR3. Germline CDR1 is PRHDT and CDR2 is FYEKMQ (reference sequence). CDR3 in DNA: TGTGCCAGCAGCTTAGGGGGGGACAGGGTATTAGAGACCCAGTACTTC. Its translation: CASSLGGDRVLETQYF.

The genes are TRBV18 and TRBJ2-4, with 8 bases lining up with TRBD1. The CDR3 has 14 residues. Trimming at V came to 4 bases and at J to 8 bases, leaving 7 bases not matched to a gene. CDR1 and CDR2 (germline): KGHSH, LQKENI. CDR3 region: CASSHGQGSDIQYF. DNA of the CDR3: TGTGCCAGCTCACACGGACAGGGTTCGGACATTCAGTACTTC. The whole variable domain, remainder taken from reference TRBV18 and TRBJ2-4, is NAGVMQNPRHLVRRRGQEARLRCSPMKGHSHVYWYRQLPEEGLKFMVYLQKENIIDESGMPKERFSAEFPKEGPSILRIQQVVRGDSAAYFCASSHGQGSDIQYFGAGTRLSVL.

In the case of this clone: This sample includes further DNA sequences coding for the same CDR3. The chain carries TRBV5-1 and TRBJ2-5; maybe TRBD2 (6 bases). This CDR3 contains 13 residues. From germline, CDR1 is SGHRS and CDR2 YFSETQ. With 2 bases removed from V and 4 bases from J, the gap between germline ends came to 9 bases. CDR3 coding DNA: TGCGCCAGCAGCTTTGGGGGGACAGAGACCCAGTACTTC. It codes for CASSFGGTETQYF.

The chain uses TRBV29-1 and TRBJ1-1, with D possibly being TRBD1 (5 bases). Germline V gene data show CDR1 as SQVTM and CDR2 as ANQGSEA. Trimming shortened V by 5 bases and J by 1 base, and 14 bases separated the two germline ends. The CDR3 is 14 amino acids. The CDR3 DNA reads as TGCAGCGTTAGGATTCATACAGGGAACACTGAAGCTTTCTTT. This codes for CSVRIHTGNTEAFF.

This clone came up once. The chain combines TRBV6-1 with TRBJ2-5; 10 bases map to TRBD2. The junction had 4 bases not matched to a gene; V was cut back by 1 base and J by 2 bases. CDR3 length: 16 amino acids. The germline V gene encodes CDR1 MNHNS and CDR2 SASEGT. The CDR3 loop is CASSEGIAGGQETQYF. CDR3 DNA: TGTGCCAGCAGTGAAGGAATAGCGGGGGGACAAGAGACCCAGTACTTC.

The chain has TRBV18 and TRBJ1-3, with unresolved D. Germline lookup yields CDR1 KGHSH and CDR2 LQKENI. The CDR3 runs to 13 residues. V dropped 7 bases and J dropped 4 bases, with 11 bases sitting between them. Here the CDR3 DNA reads TGTGCCAGCTATGAGTCAGGAGGAAACACCATATATTTT. Its translation is CASYESGGNTIYF.

This clone was recorded only once. J is TRBJ2-2 and V is TRBV6-6; D unclear. Germline CDR1 reads MNHNY; CDR2 reads SVGAGI (reference sequence). V dropped 8 bases and J dropped 1 base, with 8 bases sitting between them. This CDR3 is 13 amino acids long. CDR3 sequence: CASRVGNTGELFF. The CDR3 DNA reads as TGTGCCAGCCGGGTGGGGAACACCGGGGAGCTGTTTTTT.

The V and J genes are TRBV4-1 and TRBJ1-2; tentative D call: TRBD1 (6 bases). The germline gives CDR1 MGHRA, CDR2 YSYEKL. This CDR3 is built from 14 residues. V lost 4 bases and J lost 2, with 11 bases in between. The CDR3 reads CASSRTDRNYGYTF. The CDR3 region has the DNA TGCGCCAGCAGCCGAACTGACAGGAACTATGGCTACACCTTC.

This clone was found once. V usage is TRBV5-4 and J usage is TRBJ2-2; D is undetermined. Trimming removed 2 bases from V and 0 bases from J, with 11 bases in between. This CDR3 region has 16 residues. Germline V gene lookup returns CDR1 SGHNT and CDR2 YYREEE (reference sequence). The CDR3 region is CASSFGLDTNTGELFF. CDR3 DNA sequence: TGTGCCAGCAGCTTTGGTCTGGATACGAACACCGGGGAGCTGTTTTTT.

The rearrangement links TRBV7-2 to TRBJ2-6; D not resolved. The CDR3 length is 15 residues. Germline-derived CDR1 and CDR2 are SGHTA and FQGNSA. V was pared by 5 bases and J by 1 base, with 9 bases between. CDR3 residues: CASSPQVSGANVLTF. In DNA form, the CDR3 reads TGTGCCAGCAGCCCCCAAGTGTCTGGGGCCAACGTCCTGACTTTC.

The chain carries TRBV9 and TRBJ2-3; tentatively, D is TRBD2 (5 bases). Trimming removed 2 bases at V and 1 base at J, with 14 bases between. This CDR3 has 16 residues. CDR1 SGDLS and CDR2 YYNGEE come from the germline V gene. CDR3 DNA sequence: TGTGCCAGCAGCGTCGACTACGCCTCTGGCACAGATACGCAGTATTTT. Translated: CASSVDYASGTDTQYF.

The chain couples TRBV5-1 to TRBJ1-1, with D maybe TRBD1 (5 bases). CDR3 length: 15 amino acids. Germline V CDR1 and CDR2: SGHRS, YFSETQ. V was cut by 0 bases and J by 3 bases, with 12 bases left in between. The chain's CDR3 is CASSLGGTKDTEAFF. The CDR3 DNA reads TGCGCCAGCAGCTTGGGGGGCACGAAGGACACTGAAGCTTTCTTT. Based on the CDR3 plus reference TRBV5-1 and TRBJ1-1, the full variable domain is KAGVTQTPRYLIKTRGQQVTLSCSPISGHRSVSWYQQTPGQGLQFLFEYFSETQRNKGNFPGRFSGRQFSNSRSEMNVSTLELGDSALYLCASSLGGTKDTEAFFGQGTRLTVV.

The V call is TRBV4-2, the J call TRBJ1-1; D possibly corresponds to TRBD1 (5 bases). The CDR3 spans 15 residues. Germline lookup yields CDR1 LGHNA and CDR2 YNFKEQ. V lost 1 base to trimming and J lost 10 bases, with 19 bases between them. DNA for the CDR3: TGTGCCAGCAGCCAAGGGCCGCAACTTACCCAGGGAGCTTTCTTT. Protein: CASSQGPQLTQGAFF.

The rearrangement links TRBV7-9 to TRBJ2-7, with D possibly being TRBD2 (5 bases). The CDR3 loop spans 14 amino acids. V gave up 7 bases and J gave up 1 base, with 14 bases separating them. CDR1 and CDR2 from the germline V gene are SEHNR and FQNEAQ (reference sequence). CDR3 DNA: TGTGCCAGCACCCACCGGGGTGGGTCCTACGAGCAGTACTTC. Its protein product is CASTHRGGSYEQYF.

The gene calls are TRBV9 and TRBJ2-3; D is possibly TRBD2 (7 bases). This CDR3 is 16 amino acids long. The germline CDR1 and CDR2 sequences are SGDLS and YYNGEE. Trimming stripped 4 bases from V and 3 bases from J, with 18 bases between. In nucleotides, the CDR3 is TGTGCCAGCAGCCTTGCGAGCCGGGGGGCTACAGATACGCAGTATTTT. Protein sequence: CASSLASRGATDTQYF.

The chain uses TRBV6-5 and TRBJ1-4, with D possibly TRBD1 on 6 matching bases. The germline CDR1 and CDR2 sequences are MNHEY and SVGAGI. Trimming stripped 5 bases from V and 7 bases from J, with 17 bases between. There are 15 residues in the CDR3. CDR3 DNA: TGTGCCAGCAGTCGCCAGACAGGTGCGGTTGAAAAACTGTTTTTT. Translation gives CASSRQTGAVEKLFF.

V usage is TRBV30 and J usage is TRBJ1-1; D remains unclear. V was pared by 0 bases and J by 8 bases, with 7 bases between. Germline loops: CDR1 GTSNPN, CDR2 SVGIG (reference sequence). CDR3 length: 11 residues. CDR3 in DNA: TGTGCCTGGAGTGTAGCCGCCGAAGCTTTCTTT. Translating it yields CAWSVAAEAFF.

The chain couples TRBV6-1 to TRBJ2-2, with D tentatively TRBD1 (6 bases). CDR1 MNHNS and CDR2 SASEGT come from the germline V gene. V was clipped by 7 bases and J by 0 bases, with 9 bases between them. The length of the CDR3 is 14 residues. The CDR3 protein is CASIGQTNTGELFF. CDR3 bases: TGTGCCAGCATTGGACAGACGAACACCGGGGAGCTGTTTTTT.

With regard to this clone: The same CDR3 also results from other DNA sequences found in this sample. The rearrangement joins TRBV6-5 to TRBJ1-1, with 7 positions matching TRBD1. From germline, CDR1 is MNHEY and CDR2 SVGAGI. V shed 6 bases, J shed 5 bases, and the junction held 6 bases outside the gene matches. The CDR3 is made up of 13 amino acids. The CDR3 region is CASSYAGGTEAFF. DNA of the CDR3: TGTGCCAGCAGCTATGCAGGGGGGACTGAAGCTTTCTTT.

The chain employs TRBV9 and TRBJ1-5; D gene unclear. The CDR3 is made up of 13 amino acids. Germline-derived CDR1 and CDR2 are SGDLS and YYNGEE. V shed 1 base and J shed 11 bases, with 13 bases lying between them. The CDR3 is CASSVTLAGTQHF. The CDR3 region has the DNA TGTGCCAGCAGCGTAACCCTGGCAGGCACCCAGCATTTT.

The chain joins TRBV5-4 to TRBJ2-7; 12 nucleotides align to TRBD2. There are 16 residues in the CDR3. Germline trimming cut 3 bases from V and 3 bases from J; bases unmatched to any gene: 7. From germline, CDR1 is SGHNT and CDR2 YYREEE (reference sequence). CDR3 nucleotide sequence: TGTGCCAGCAGCTCGAACGGACTAGCGGGGAGCTACGAGCAGTACTTC. As protein: CASSSNGLAGSYEQYF.

The chain carries TRBV5-1 and TRBJ2-5; D is possibly TRBD1 (6 bases). V lost 7 bases and J 2 bases, leaving 18 bases between the germline ends. This CDR3 spans 15 amino acids. CDR1 SGHRS and CDR2 YFSETQ come from the germline V gene. CDR3 sequence (DNA): TGCGCCAGCGGGAGAGGGGGTGGCCCACAAGAGACCCAGTACTTC. Protein product: CASGRGGGPQETQYF.

CDR3 sequence: CAVGPSNSYEQYF. For the CDR3, the DNA is TGTGCCGTAGGCCCTTCCAACTCCTACGAGCAGTACTTC. The rearrangement uses TRBV6-1 and TRBJ2-7; unclear D gene. Trimming stripped 11 bases from V and 0 bases from J, with 14 bases between. CDR1 is MNHNS, CDR2 SASEGT, per germline. This CDR3 comprises 13 residues.

The V gene is TRBV6-1, the J gene TRBJ2-5; unclear D gene. V lost 4 bases, J lost 3 bases, and 9 bases lay in between. The CDR3 has 13 residues. CDR1 and CDR2 (germline): MNHNS, SASEGT. CDR3 amino acids: CASSATDKETQYF. The CDR3 nucleotides read TGTGCCAGCAGTGCAACAGACAAAGAGACCCAGTACTTC.

The chain has TRBV4-2 and TRBJ1-5; maybe TRBD1 (6 bases). CDR3 length: 18 residues. Trimming cost V 0 bases and J 1 base, with 16 bases left between them. Germline assignment: CDR1 LGHNA and CDR2 YNFKEQ. The CDR3 nucleotides read TGTGCCAGCAGCCAAGATGGGGAGGGGGGCCTAAGCAATCAGCCCCAGCATTTT. Translation gives CASSQDGEGGLSNQPQHF.